Included here is one T cell receptor beta chain sequence, with context. No antigen is known for it. The data derive from a study of cytomegalovirus exposure and HLA in healthy donors. Findings and caveats of the study: As a later analysis showed, several of the most significant clusters appeared to be linked to common viral pathogens.

Germline V gene sequence: CDR1 SGHDN, CDR2 FVKESK. The CDR3 is 13 residues long. V was cut by 1 base and J by 1 base, with 5 bases left in between. With 60 Vbeta and 13 Jbeta primers, the PCR was carried out. Method: immunoSEQ multiplex PCR; TCRdb's copy keeps in-frame clones and lacks some. The sample contains under 200,000 clones, 82% of which appear only once. The TCR sequence derives from a girl under 18 in good health and CMV-seropositive. The chain couples TRBV14 to TRBJ2-7; a weak D match, TRBD2 (5 bases). The specimen was PBMCs. The CDR3 spells CASSQAGSYEQYF. CDR3 nucleotide sequence: TGTGCCAGCAGCCAAGCGGGATCCTACGAGCAGTACTTC.